This is a list of T cell receptor beta chains from one sample in a study of blood T cell repertoires in COVID-19. Assay: immunoSEQ multiplex PCR; the TCRdb copy retains only in-frame clones and omits some. Here the sample spans 300,000 to 350,000 clones, about 90% being singletons. Sequencing was performed on PBMCs or T cells enriched from blood (not recorded which). These receptors all stem from a woman under 40 who had recovered from COVID-19. The CDR3 runs from the conserved cysteine through the conserved F or W. D genes are given only for firm matches. Size tells how often a clone was seen (once, few, many) or the class of an expanded clone, and some rows leave it out.

V gene	D gene	clone size	J gene	CDR3 DNA	CDR3 protein
TRBV27	NA	NA	TRBJ1-5	TGTGCCAGCAGTTATGGGGAGAATCAGCCCCAGCATTTT	CASSYGENQPQHF
TRBV10-2	TRBD2	NA	TRBJ2-1	TGCGCCAGCAGTGGGCGGGGGACCTCCTACAATGAGCAGTTCTTC	CASSGRGTSYNEQFF
TRBV9	TRBD2	NA	TRBJ2-3	TGTGCCAGCAGCGTAGAGCCTCTAGCGGGTATGGGGGATACGCAGTATTTT	CASSVEPLAGMGDTQYF
TRBV5-4	NA	NA	TRBJ2-7	TGTGCCAGCAGCTTGGGGAGATACGCCTACGAGCAGTACTTC	CASSLGRYAYEQYF
TRBV5-6	TRBD2	NA	TRBJ2-3	TGTGCCAGCAGCCCGAGGGACTATAGCACAGATACGCAGTATTTT	CASSPRDYSTDTQYF
TRBV5-6	NA	NA	TRBJ1-5	TGTGCCAGCAGCTTGGCCGGGAGGGACAATCAGCCCCAGCATTTT	CASSLAGRDNQPQHF
TRBV29-1	NA	NA	TRBJ2-1	TGCAGCGTTGGGACTCTCGATGAGCAGTTCTTC	CSVGTLDEQFF
TRBV6-5	TRBD2	NA	TRBJ2-1	TGTGCCAGCAGTTCGCTAGCGGGATTCTATGAGCAGTTCTTC	CASSSLAGFYEQFF
TRBV9	NA	NA	TRBJ2-3	TGTGCCAGCAGCGAGGGGACTGGAAGCACAGATACGCAGTATTTT	CASSEGTGSTDTQYF
TRBV5-1	TRBD1	NA	TRBJ2-7	TGCGCCAGCAGCTCGACAGGGGGATACTACGAGCAGTACTTC	CASSSTGGYYEQYF
TRBV9	NA	once	TRBJ2-3	TGTGCCAGCAGCGACGAACTAGTCGCAGATACGCAGTATTTT	CASSDELVADTQYF
TRBV12-3/TRBV12-4	NA	NA	TRBJ2-5	TGTGCCAGCAGAACGGGATCTCCAGAGACCCAGTACTTC	CASRTGSPETQYF
TRBV5-1	NA	once	TRBJ2-1	TGCGCCAGCAGAGACAGTCCTGACTACAATGAGCAGTTCTTC	CASRDSPDYNEQFF
TRBV5-1	NA	NA	TRBJ2-1	TGCGCCAGCAGCTTGGCGGCGGCGGAAACTTACAATGAGCAGTTCTTC	CASSLAAAETYNEQFF
TRBV7-2	NA	NA	TRBJ1-2	TGTGCCAGCAGCCCCCTTAGGGGAATAAACGTAAACTATGGCTACACCTTC	CASSPLRGINVNYGYTF
TRBV11-2	TRBD2	NA	TRBJ2-1	TGTGCCAGCAGCGCGAGGACTAGCGCGTACAATGAGCAGTTCTTC	CASSARTSAYNEQFF
TRBV15	TRBD1	NA	TRBJ1-4	TGTGCCACCGGGGGAGACAGGGTTGGTAATGAAAAACTGTTTTTT	CATGGDRVGNEKLFF
TRBV4-2	NA	NA	TRBJ2-4	TGTGCCAGCAGCCGACTCCAGGGAAAAAACATTCAGTACTTC	CASSRLQGKNIQYF
TRBV3-1/TRBV3-2	NA	once	TRBJ2-7	TGTGCCAGCAGCGTAGCCTTCTACGAGCAGTACTTC	CASSVAFYEQYF
TRBV2	NA	NA	TRBJ1-5	TGTGCCAGCAGTGGCCAGGTCCCCCACCCCCAGCATTTT	CASSGQVPHPQHF
TRBV4-2	TRBD2	NA	TRBJ2-1	TGTGCCAGCAGCCAAGCGCAGGGACTAGCGGGAGGGCCCCCATACAATGAGCAGTTCTTC	CASSQAQGLAGGPPYNEQFF
TRBV7-8	TRBD1	NA	TRBJ1-1	TGTGCCAGCAGCTTAGTCCAGGACAGGGGGCGCGAAACTTTCTTT	CASSLVQDRGRETFF
TRBV3-1/TRBV3-2	TRBD2	once	TRBJ2-1	TGTGCCAGCAGCCCGGTGATAGCGGGAGGGGAGAATGAGCAGTTCTTC	CASSPVIAGGENEQFF
TRBV28	NA	NA	TRBJ2-3	TGTGCCAGCACCACAAAAATCGGGGGACAGTACACAGATACGCAGTATTTT	CASTTKIGGQYTDTQYF
TRBV27	NA	NA	TRBJ2-5	TGTGCCAGCAGTTCAGTAGCAGGGCAAGAGACCCAGTACTTC	CASSSVAGQETQYF
TRBV27	NA	NA	TRBJ2-1	TGTGCCAGCAGTTTGTGGCTAGGGGGTTCCTACAATGAGCAGTTCTTC	CASSLWLGGSYNEQFF
TRBV9	TRBD1	few	TRBJ1-2	TGTGCCAGCAGCGGGTCTTTTGACAGGGGTCCATCTAGCTATGGCTACACCTTC	CASSGSFDRGPSSYGYTF
TRBV12-5	NA	NA	TRBJ1-3	TGTGCTAGTGCAGGGGATGGAAACACCATATATTTT	CASAGDGNTIYF
TRBV11-2	TRBD2	few	TRBJ2-3	TGTGCCAGCAGCTTACTCCCCGGGACTAGCCAAGGCACAGATACGCAGTATTTT	CASSLLPGTSQGTDTQYF
TRBV5-4	TRBD2	NA	TRBJ2-3	TGTGCCAGCAGTTCTATTGGGGGGAGGGGCGCGGGCACAGATACGCAGTATTTT	CASSSIGGRGAGTDTQYF
TRBV5-1	TRBD1	NA	TRBJ2-2	TGCGCCAGCACTAGGGGGCGGACCGGGGAGCTGTTTTTT	CASTRGRTGELFF
TRBV6-5	NA	NA	TRBJ1-2	TGTGCCAGCAGTTCCTCGGGACTCTCTGGCGGCTACACCTTC	CASSSSGLSGGYTF
TRBV24-1	TRBD1	NA	TRBJ1-5	TGTGCCACCAGTGATTCTCGGACAGGGGAGTATCAGCCCCAGCATTTT	CATSDSRTGEYQPQHF
TRBV4-2	NA	few	TRBJ2-7	TGTGCCAGCAGCCCACTAGGGGGGGAACGGGAGCAGTACTTC	CASSPLGGEREQYF
TRBV7-6	TRBD1	NA	TRBJ1-1	TGTGCCAGCAGCTTGGGACAGCAGAACACTGAAGCTTTCTTT	CASSLGQQNTEAFF
TRBV25-1	TRBD1	NA	TRBJ1-1	TGTGCCAGCAGCGATACCATGGGACAGGGGGCGAGCACTGAAGCTTTCTTT	CASSDTMGQGASTEAFF
TRBV6-1	TRBD1	NA	TRBJ1-3	TGTGCCAGCAGTGAAATTGCGATGGGGACAGGCACTAGAAACACCATATATTTT	CASSEIAMGTGTRNTIYF
TRBV28	NA	NA	TRBJ1-3	TGTGCCAGCAGTTTAACCCTCGAGGGCAGTGCTGGAAACACCATATATTTT	CASSLTLEGSAGNTIYF
TRBV6-4	TRBD2	NA	TRBJ2-7	TGTGCCAGCAGCCTTCCAATAACTAGCGGGAGAGACGAGCAGTACTTC	CASSLPITSGRDEQYF
TRBV19	NA	NA	TRBJ2-2	TGTGCCAGTAGTCACACAGGGGAGCTGTTTTTT	CASSHTGELFF
TRBV27	NA	NA	TRBJ1-1	TGTGCCAGCAGTTTATCTTACGGGATGAACACTGAAGCTTTCTTT	CASSLSYGMNTEAFF
TRBV7-9	TRBD1	NA	TRBJ2-1	TGTGCCAGCAGCTTAGGACAGGGCCCCACGAGCTCCTACAATGAGCAGTTCTTC	CASSLGQGPTSSYNEQFF
TRBV5-1	NA	NA	TRBJ2-3	TGCGCCAGCAGGAGGGTCTCGGCAACAGATACGCAGTATTTT	CASRRVSATDTQYF